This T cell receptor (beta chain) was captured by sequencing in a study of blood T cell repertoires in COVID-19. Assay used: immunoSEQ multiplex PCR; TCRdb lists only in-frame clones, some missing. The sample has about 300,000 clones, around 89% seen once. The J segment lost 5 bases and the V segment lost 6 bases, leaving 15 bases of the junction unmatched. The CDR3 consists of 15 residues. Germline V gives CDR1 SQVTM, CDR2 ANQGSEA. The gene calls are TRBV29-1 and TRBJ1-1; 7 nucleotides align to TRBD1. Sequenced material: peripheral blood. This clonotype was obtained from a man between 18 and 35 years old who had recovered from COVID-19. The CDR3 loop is CSVQPPLGTETEAFF. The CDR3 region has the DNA TGCAGCGTCCAACCCCCGCTCGGGACAGAAACTGAAGCTTTCTTT.